This record covers a single T cell receptor (beta chain). As yet, its antigen is unknown. The sort gate was single viable CD3+CD4+CD8-CD45RO+ cells for memory CD4+ T cells. Germline CDR1 and CDR2: MDHEN and SYDVKM. Trimming removed 7 bases from V and 5 bases from J; junction bases left unmatched: 5. The CDR3 covers 13 residues. This sample was included in a study of memory CD4+ T cells and cytomegalovirus serostatus. Overall study: This sample comes from healthy Belgian adults, 9 CMV seropositive, around 26 seronegative.

Study-level points and caveats: The CMV-associated TCR signature appears largely within the CD4+ memory repertoire. Repertoires predicted CMV serostatus with median bootstrapped AUC of about 0.95. CD4+ memory repertoires contained about two fifths of the 164 reported CMV TCRbeta sequences.

Clones were read by immunoSEQ multiplex PCR, and TCRdb kept only the in-frame ones, dropping some. The sample lists some 67,000 clones, about 76% seen once, with roughly 4.4% in the top ten. Sequencing input: memory CD4+ T cells from blood. This receptor was taken from an adult in good health and CMV-seropositive. The V and J genes are TRBV28 and TRBJ1-5, with 7 bases that match TRBD1. The CDR3 DNA reads as TGTGCCAGCAATCGGGACAGATATCAGCCCCAGCATTTT. It encodes CASNRDRYQPQHF.